The 3 T cell receptor beta chains presented below share a single source sample, sequenced in a study of neoadjuvant anti-PD-1 for oral cavity cancer. Time point in this sample: after neoadjuvant nivolumab, at surgical resection. The table came from immunoSEQ multiplex PCR; TCRdb's copy has only in-frame clones and leaves some out. The data hold over 7,500 clones, with under 70% observed a single time. Sequenced here: PBMCs, sampled after nivolumab (anti-PD-1) treatment. The receptor set was obtained from a person aged 40 to 85 with oral cavity squamous cell carcinoma.

This clone was observed a handful of times. The CDR3, as DNA: TGTGCCTGGAGTGTAGGGGGGAGCTCCTACGAGCAGTACTTC. Encoded protein: CAWSVGGSSYEQYF. This rearrangement joins TRBV30 to TRBJ2-7; D may be TRBD1 or TRBD2 (6 bases each). The CDR3 spans 14 residues. Germline loops: CDR1 GTSNPN, CDR2 SVGIG (reference sequence). Trimming left V 0 bases short and J 0 bases short, with 9 bases between.

A few counts support this clone. The chain couples TRBV5-1 to TRBJ2-5; 10 nucleotides line up with TRBD2. This CDR3 is built from 14 residues. Germline assignment: CDR1 SGHRS and CDR2 YFSETQ. J gave up 2 bases and V 3 bases, and 1 base lay outside the gene matches. CDR3 sequence: CASSSTSGQETQYF. CDR3 DNA sequence: TGCGCCAGCAGCTCGACTAGCGGGCAAGAGACCCAGTACTTC.

The count of this clone is one. The rearrangement uses TRBV6-5 and TRBJ1-5, with D hard to call. Germline assignment: CDR1 MNHEY and CDR2 SVGAGI. CDR3 length: 15 amino acids. The germline V and J ends were trimmed by 5 bases and 3 bases, with 14 bases remaining between them. The CDR3 DNA reads as TGTGCCAGCAGTCCTGCCGGACGGCCCAATCAGCCCCAGCATTTT. Translated: CASSPAGRPNQPQHF.